These 30 T cell receptor beta chains share one sample of origin, sequenced in a study of shared clonotypes between healthy human individuals. Profiling relied on immunoSEQ multiplex PCR, and the TCRdb table lists in-frame clones only, not all of them. Of about 2.5 million clones in the sample, 92% are singletons; the top ten hold approximately 0.39%. The sample comprised naive CD4+ T cells from PBMCs. The sample's subset: CD45RA+ positively selected. These receptors originate from a man between 18 and 35 years old in good health. Some clones in this sample may be carry-over from other donors' samples.

This chain connects TRBV5-4 to TRBJ2-3, with 9 bases identical to TRBD2. Trimming at V came to 4 bases and at J to 4 bases, leaving 7 bases not matched to a gene. The CDR3 is 15 amino acids. CDR1 and CDR2 from the germline V gene are SGHNT and YYREEE (reference sequence). The CDR3, as DNA: TGTGCCAGCAGCGAGGGACTAGCAAAGGCAGATACGCAGTATTTT. Amino acid sequence: CASSEGLAKADTQYF.

The J gene is TRBJ2-5, the V gene TRBV7-9; 7 nucleotides agree with TRBD2. V gave up 5 bases and J gave up 4 bases; unmatched junction bases: 7. The CDR3 length is 14 residues. Germline CDR1 is SEHNR and CDR2 is FQNEAQ (reference sequence). The CDR3 nucleotides are TGTGCCAGCAGCACCCGGACTAGTAGAGAGACCCAGTACTTC. Translation gives CASSTRTSRETQYF.

The chain links TRBV14 to TRBJ1-1; possible D gene TRBD1, 5 bases. The CDR3 extends over 16 amino acids. Trimming cost V 0 bases and J 2 bases, with 13 bases left between them. Germline V lookup: CDR1 SGHDN, CDR2 FVKESK. CDR3 in amino acids: CASSQDGKGSNTEAFF. CDR3 in DNA: TGTGCCAGCAGCCAAGATGGTAAGGGGTCCAACACTGAAGCTTTCTTT.

Here the CDR3 DNA reads TGTGCCACCCCGGGACAGGGGAACACCGGGGAGCTGTTTTTT. Translated: CATPGQGNTGELFF. V gene TRBV28 combines with J gene TRBJ2-2, with 9 bases identical to TRBD1. The V gene end was trimmed by 10 bases and the J gene end by 1 base; junction bases not matched to a gene: 4. The CDR3 is made up of 14 amino acids. CDR1 is MDHEN and CDR2 is SYDVKM in the germline V gene.

The V and J genes are TRBV4-3 and TRBJ1-3, with D unresolved. V gave up 0 bases and J gave up 0 bases, with 9 bases separating them. The CDR3 is 16 amino acids. Germline V gives CDR1 LGHNA, CDR2 YSLEER. CDR3 region: CASSQDSFPSGNTIYF. CDR3 in DNA: TGCGCCAGCAGCCAAGACAGTTTCCCCTCTGGAAACACCATATATTTT.

The rearrangement links TRBV5-6 to TRBJ2-5, with a possible D match to TRBD1 (6 bases). The CDR3 has 13 residues. Germline CDR1 reads SGHDT; CDR2 reads YYEEEE. Trimming removed 1 base at V and 5 bases at J, with 9 bases between. The CDR3 spells CASSLQGRETQYF. The DNA for the CDR3 is TGTGCCAGCAGCTTGCAGGGGCGCGAGACCCAGTACTTC.

The rearrangement links TRBV5-1 to TRBJ2-3, with TRBD2 matching 8 bases. Germline CDR1 and CDR2: SGHRS and YFSETQ. V trimming: 1 base; J trimming: 5 bases; junction bases outside the gene matches: 6. This CDR3 is 15 amino acids long. CDR3 sequence: CASSLFLAGEDTQYF. CDR3 nucleotide sequence: TGCGCCAGCAGCTTGTTCCTAGCGGGCGAAGATACGCAGTATTTT.

This rearrangement joins TRBV6-1 to TRBJ2-2, with D maybe TRBD1 (6 bases). The CDR3 totals 17 residues. The germline V gene has CDR1 MNHNS and CDR2 SASEGT. V was trimmed by 2 bases and J by 3 bases, leaving 16 bases between them. CDR3 residues: CASSESPDSRYTGELFF. The CDR3 coding sequence is TGTGCCAGCAGTGAATCCCCGGACAGTCGCTACACCGGGGAGCTGTTTTTT.

The rearrangement uses TRBV18 and TRBJ2-5; D is unclear. CDR1 and CDR2 from the germline V gene are KGHSH and LQKENI. The CDR3 covers 13 residues. Trimming removed 6 bases at V and 2 bases at J, with 10 bases between. CDR3 sequence (DNA): TGTGCCAGCTCGCAAATCCGTCAAGAGACCCAGTACTTC. Residues: CASSQIRQETQYF.

The chain has TRBV5-1 and TRBJ2-7; TRBD2 matches 8 bases. Per germline, CDR1 SGHRS and CDR2 YFSETQ. The junction had 11 bases not matched to a gene; V was cut back by 3 bases and J by 6 bases. This CDR3 contains 15 residues. CDR3 region: CASSSDGRASGEQYF. The CDR3 DNA sequence: TGCGCCAGCAGCTCAGACGGGAGGGCCTCGGGCGAGCAGTACTTC.

V is TRBV10-3 and J is TRBJ2-5, with 10 bases that match TRBD2. V lost 3 bases, J lost 3 bases, and 7 bases stayed unmatched. Germline CDR1 ENHRY, CDR2 SYGVKD. The CDR3 runs to 16 residues. The CDR3 DNA sequence: TGTGCCATCAGTGATACTAGCGGGGCCGCAGAAGAGACCCAGTACTTC. Its translation: CAISDTSGAAEETQYF.

This clone showed up just once. This chain connects TRBV5-4 to TRBJ2-7, with D uncertain. CDR1 SGHNT and CDR2 YYREEE come from the germline V gene (reference sequence). The CDR3 is made up of 14 amino acids. Trimming removed 0 bases from V and 6 bases from J, with 13 bases in between. CDR3 in DNA: TGTGCCAGCAGCTTGGTGTCTGGCGCGCGCGAGCAGTACTTC. This encodes CASSLVSGAREQYF. Based on the CDR3 plus reference TRBV5-4 and TRBJ2-7, the full variable domain is ETGVTQSPTHLIKTRGQQVTLRCSSQSGHNTVSWYQQALGQGPQFIFQYYREEENGRGNFPPRFSGLQFPNYSSELNVNALELDDSALYLCASSLVSGAREQYFGPGTRLTVT.

The chain links TRBV27 to TRBJ1-1, with 7 bases lining up with TRBD1. V gave up 1 base and J gave up 4 bases; unmatched junction bases: 9. Germline CDR1 MNHEY, CDR2 SMNVEV (reference sequence). The CDR3 runs to 16 residues. The CDR3 sequence is CASSLFREGASTEAFF. For the CDR3, the DNA is TGTGCCAGCAGTTTATTTAGGGAGGGGGCTAGCACTGAAGCTTTCTTT.

The genes are TRBV25-1 and TRBJ2-6; D gene uncertain. Germline V gene lookup returns CDR1 MGHDK and CDR2 SYGVNS. The V and J ends lost 8 bases and 0 bases respectively, with 14 bases between them. This CDR3 has 16 residues. The CDR3 DNA follows: TGTGCCAGCGACCCCCGGCGGAGCTCTGGGGCCAACGTCCTGACTTTC. Protein: CASDPRRSSGANVLTF.

The gene calls are TRBV5-1 and TRBJ2-1; 12 nucleotides line up with TRBD2. The CDR3 totals 17 residues. Germline values: CDR1 SGHRS, CDR2 YFSETQ. After removal of 0 bases from V and 8 bases from J, the junction contained 9 bases not matched to a gene. CDR3 nucleotide sequence: TGCGCCAGCAGCTTGGGGCCTAGCGGGAGGGACGGCGATGAGCAGTTCTTC. Amino acids: CASSLGPSGRDGDEQFF.

The chain carries TRBV6-5 and TRBJ2-3, with D unresolved. V lost 6 bases and J lost 0, with 7 bases in between. Looked up from germline, CDR1 is MNHEY and CDR2 is SVGAGI. The CDR3 sequence is 13 residues long. This CDR3 reads CASSRASTDTQYF. The CDR3 DNA reads TGTGCCAGCAGCAGAGCCAGCACAGATACGCAGTATTTT.

A note on this clone: The sample contains more than one DNA sequence encoding this CDR3. The rearrangement joins TRBV18 to TRBJ2-7, with D possibly matching TRBD1 (5 bases). Germline CDR1 is KGHSH and CDR2 is LQKENI. Trimming cost V 3 bases and J 0 bases, with 15 bases left between them. There are 16 residues in the CDR3. As DNA, the CDR3 is TGTGCCAGCTCACCGACACAGTGGGGCAGCTCCTACGAGCAGTACTTC. Translating gives CASSPTQWGSSYEQYF. The full variable domain, its missing parts supplied by reference TRBV18 and TRBJ2-7, is NAGVMQNPRHLVRRRGQEARLRCSPMKGHSHVYWYRQLPEEGLKFMVYLQKENIIDESGMPKERFSAEFPKEGPSILRIQQVVRGDSAAYFCASSPTQWGSSYEQYFGPGTRLTVT.

This clone was observed a single time. The chain couples TRBV5-8 to TRBJ1-5; D gene unclear. V lost 4 bases and J 5 bases, leaving 10 bases between the germline ends. This CDR3 contains 13 residues. Germline CDR1 and CDR2: SGHTS and YDEGEE. The CDR3 is CASSPDGDQPQHF. In DNA, the CDR3 is TGTGCCAGCAGCCCGGACGGAGATCAGCCCCAGCATTTT.

To note about this clone: Other DNA sequences of this sample code for an identical CDR3. V usage is TRBV28 and J usage is TRBJ1-5; TRBD1 agrees at 10 bases. The J segment lost 4 bases and the V segment lost 8 bases, leaving 5 bases of the junction unmatched. The germline CDR1 and CDR2 sequences are MDHEN and SYDVKM. The CDR3 totals 14 residues. The CDR3 reads CASSRTGGNQPQHF. As DNA, the CDR3 is TGTGCCAGCTCCAGGACAGGGGGGAATCAGCCCCAGCATTTT. Full variable domain (rest looked up from reference TRBV28 and TRBJ1-5): DVKVTQSSRYLVKRTGEKVFLECVQDMDHENMFWYRQDPGLGLRLIYFSYDVKMKEKGDIPEGYSVSREKKERFSLILESASTNQTSMYLCASSRTGGNQPQHFGDGTRLSIL.

The chain is built from TRBV11-2 and TRBJ1-3; no firm D call. Germline CDR1 and CDR2: SGHAT and FQNNGV. This CDR3 has 17 amino acids. Trimming took 5 bases from V and 4 from J, leaving 21 bases between them. CDR3 DNA sequence: TGTGCCAGCAGCCCCCAGTTGGCCCTTTCGACCGGAAACACCATATATTTT. Its translation is CASSPQLALSTGNTIYF.

The CDR3 DNA reads as TGTGCCAGCAGTTACTCGAATCCAGGGGTAGGAAACACCATATATTTT. Translation gives CASSYSNPGVGNTIYF. The chain combines TRBV6-5 with TRBJ1-3; tentatively, D is TRBD1 (6 bases). CDR1 and CDR2 from the germline V gene are MNHEY and SVGAGI. This CDR3 is 16 amino acids long. V was clipped by 0 bases and J by 4 bases, with 13 bases between them.

In its sample, this clone was seen once. The CDR3 is CASKGGGRAFF. The CDR3 DNA is TGTGCCAGTAAGGGGGGGGGCAGAGCTTTCTTT. V gene TRBV19 combines with J gene TRBJ1-1; a possible D gene is TRBD1 (6 bases). The CDR3 runs to 11 residues. CDR1 is LNHDA and CDR2 is SQIVND in the germline V gene (reference sequence). Trimming stripped 7 bases from V and 10 bases from J, with 13 bases between.

V gene TRBV4-1 combines with J gene TRBJ1-5; tentatively, D is TRBD1 (5 bases). Per the germline V gene, CDR1 is MGHRA and CDR2 is YSYEKL. Trimming cost V 1 base and J 4 bases, with 14 bases left between them. The CDR3 loop spans 16 amino acids. The CDR3 is CASSQVEGWGNQPQHF. The CDR3 coding sequence is TGCGCCAGCAGCCAAGTAGAAGGGTGGGGGAATCAGCCCCAGCATTTT.

The genes are TRBV28 and TRBJ2-6; TRBD1 aligns across 9 bases. V gave up 1 base and J gave up 4 bases; unmatched junction bases: 8. The CDR3 runs to 18 residues. The germline CDR1 and CDR2 sequences are MDHEN and SYDVKM. In DNA form, the CDR3 reads TGTGCCAGCAGTTTATTGGGACAGGGTCGAACCGGGGCCAACGTCCTGACTTTC. Translation gives CASSLLGQGRTGANVLTF.

The gene calls are TRBV27 and TRBJ2-7; the D gene is possibly TRBD2 (6 bases). Germline CDR1 MNHEY, CDR2 SMNVEV (reference sequence). This CDR3 is 13 amino acids long. V lost 7 bases to trimming and J lost 2 bases, with 12 bases between them. CDR3 residues: CASTRWGAYEQYF. The CDR3 nucleotides read TGTGCCAGCACCCGATGGGGGGCCTACGAGCAGTACTTC.

J is TRBJ2-3 and V is TRBV5-1; 13 nucleotides match TRBD2. The length of the CDR3 is 17 residues. The germline CDR1 and CDR2 sequences are SGHRS and YFSETQ. J lost 2 bases, V lost 3 bases, and 6 bases had no gene match. This chain's CDR3 is CASSSRTSGSPTDTQYF. In DNA, the CDR3 is TGCGCCAGCAGCTCCCGGACTAGCGGGAGCCCCACAGATACGCAGTATTTT.

The rearrangement links TRBV14 to TRBJ2-7, with D perhaps matching TRBD2 (5 bases). In germline, CDR1 is SGHDN, CDR2 FVKESK. This CDR3 region has 14 residues. The ends were cut back, 2 bases at V and 0 bases at J, with 8 bases in the middle. CDR3 protein: CASSQSGSSYEQYF. CDR3 in DNA: TGTGCCAGCAGCCAATCTGGGAGCTCCTACGAGCAGTACTTC.

V gene TRBV4-1 combines with J gene TRBJ1-1, with D perhaps TRBD1 (6 bases). Germline V gene lookup returns CDR1 MGHRA and CDR2 YSYEKL. The CDR3 consists of 14 residues. Trimming pared 2 bases from V and 6 bases from J, leaving 13 bases between. The DNA for the CDR3 is TGCGCCAGCAGCCAAAATCCGGGGGGGCCTGAAGCTTTCTTT. This translates into CASSQNPGGPEAFF.

The V gene is TRBV9, the J gene TRBJ2-5, with D possibly being TRBD1 (5 bases). CDR3 length: 13 residues. CDR1 and CDR2 from the germline V gene are SGDLS and YYNGEE. Trimming removed 4 bases at V and 2 bases at J, with 9 bases between. The DNA for the CDR3 is TGTGCCAGCAGCACCGACAGACAAGAGACCCAGTACTTC. This translates into CASSTDRQETQYF.

J is TRBJ1-2 and V is TRBV6-1; D is undetermined. V lost 5 bases and J 6 bases, leaving 7 bases between the germline ends. CDR3 length: 11 amino acids. Germline V CDR1 and CDR2: MNHNS, SASEGT. CDR3 protein: CASSSYDGYTF. CDR3 in DNA: TGTGCCAGCAGTTCCTACGATGGCTACACCTTC.